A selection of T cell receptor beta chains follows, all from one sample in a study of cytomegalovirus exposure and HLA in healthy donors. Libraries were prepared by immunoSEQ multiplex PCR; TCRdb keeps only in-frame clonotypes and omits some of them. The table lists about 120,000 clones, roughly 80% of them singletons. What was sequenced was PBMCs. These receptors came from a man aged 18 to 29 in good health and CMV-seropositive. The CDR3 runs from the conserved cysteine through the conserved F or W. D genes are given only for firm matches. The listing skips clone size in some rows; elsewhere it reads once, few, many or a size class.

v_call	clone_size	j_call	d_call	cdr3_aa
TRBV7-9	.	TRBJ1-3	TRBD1	CASRQGTSGNTIYF
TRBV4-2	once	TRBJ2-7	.	CASSQDSGSSYEQYF
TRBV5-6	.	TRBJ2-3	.	CASSLAYSPTDTQYF
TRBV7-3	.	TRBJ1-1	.	CASSGGVGTEAFF
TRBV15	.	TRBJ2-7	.	CATSRDLGQTYEQYF
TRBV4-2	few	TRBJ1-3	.	CASSQEVGVLEGNTIYF
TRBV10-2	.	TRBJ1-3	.	CASSDGGVSGNTIYF
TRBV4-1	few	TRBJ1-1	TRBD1	CASSLPGQGAEDTEAFF
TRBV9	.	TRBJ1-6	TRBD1	CASSVRTGNSPLHF
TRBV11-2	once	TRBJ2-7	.	CASSLDQQSSYEQYF
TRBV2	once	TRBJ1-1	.	CASRGPTANTEAFF
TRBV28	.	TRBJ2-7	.	CASQAGYYEQYF
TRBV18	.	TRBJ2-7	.	CASSPGSGSYEQYF
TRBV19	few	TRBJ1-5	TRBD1	CASTTGNQPQHF
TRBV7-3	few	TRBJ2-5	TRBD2	CASSKLAGTQETQYF
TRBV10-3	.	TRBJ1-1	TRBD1	CAISEQDRGRVSTEAFF
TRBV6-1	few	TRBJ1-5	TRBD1	CASSPQGGAGQPQHF
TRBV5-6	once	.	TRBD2	CASSFGGVAGAGAYEQYF
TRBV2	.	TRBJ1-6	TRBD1	CASTIVEGQLIF
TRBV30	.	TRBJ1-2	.	CAWSVLAGYTF
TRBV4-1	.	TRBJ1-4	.	CASSQDKTLQGKLFF
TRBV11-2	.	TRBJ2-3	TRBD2	CASSPGLERATQYF
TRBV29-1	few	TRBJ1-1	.	CSGLKTGNTEAFF
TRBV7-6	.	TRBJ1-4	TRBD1	CASSLGTGPNEKLFF
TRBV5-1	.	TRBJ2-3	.	CASSLGRVRTDTQYF
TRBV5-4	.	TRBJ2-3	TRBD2	CASSGGLADTDTQYF
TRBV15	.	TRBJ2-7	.	CATSREALQSSYEQYF